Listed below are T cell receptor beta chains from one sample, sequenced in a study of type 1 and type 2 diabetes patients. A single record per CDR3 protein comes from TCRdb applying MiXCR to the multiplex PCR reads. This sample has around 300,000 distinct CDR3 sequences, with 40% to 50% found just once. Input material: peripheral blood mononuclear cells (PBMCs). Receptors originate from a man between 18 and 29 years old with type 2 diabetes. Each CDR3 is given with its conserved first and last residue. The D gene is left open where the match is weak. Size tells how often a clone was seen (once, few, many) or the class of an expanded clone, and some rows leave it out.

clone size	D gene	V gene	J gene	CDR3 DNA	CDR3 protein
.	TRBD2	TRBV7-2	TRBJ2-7	TGTGCCAGCATCGAGAGGGTCGGGACTAGTAGTCCCTACGAGCAGTACTTC	CASIERVGTSSPYEQYF
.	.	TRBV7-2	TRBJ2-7	TGTGCCAGCAGCTTAAGTCAGAGCGAGCAGTACTTC	CASSLSQSEQYF
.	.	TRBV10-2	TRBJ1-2	TGCGCCAGCAGTGACACACTTAACTATGGCTACACCTTC	CASSDTLNYGYTF
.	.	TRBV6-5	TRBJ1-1	TGTGCCAGCAGTTACGGGCGGAAGATGAACACTGAAGCTTTCTTT	CASSYGRKMNTEAFF
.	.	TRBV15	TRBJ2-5	TGTGCCACCAGCAGACTTCCCTGGCCCAACAAAGAGACCCAGTACTTC	CATSRLPWPNKETQYF
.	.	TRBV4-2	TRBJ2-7	TGTGCCAGCAGCCAAGGGTCAGAGTACGAGCAGTACTTC	CASSQGSEYEQYF
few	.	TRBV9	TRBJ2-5	TGTGCCAGCAGCTCGGGACTGAGCGGGTTCGGGGAGACCCAGTACTTC	CASSSGLSGFGETQYF
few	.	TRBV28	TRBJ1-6	TGTGCCAGCAGCCGTGATTCAGGGGAATCACCCCTCCACTTT	CASSRDSGESPLHF
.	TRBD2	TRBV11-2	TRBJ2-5	TGTGCCAGCAGCTTGTCTAGCGGGGGACCACTGCGGAAGACCCAGTACTTC	CASSLSSGGPLRKTQYF
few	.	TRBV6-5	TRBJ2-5	TGTGCCAGCAGGTACTCTGGTGGGGAGACCCAGTACTTC	CASRYSGGETQYF
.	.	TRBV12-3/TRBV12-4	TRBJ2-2	TGTGCCAGCAGTTTTTCCGGGGGCTGGACCGGGGAGCTGTTTTTT	CASSFSGGWTGELFF
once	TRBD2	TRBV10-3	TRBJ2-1	TGTGCCATCAGTTCGGGACTAGCGGGTGACTACAATGAGCAGTTCTTC	CAISSGLAGDYNEQFF
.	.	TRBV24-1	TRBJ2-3	TGTGCCACCAGTTACGGGGGCACAAAAGATACGCAGTATTTT	CATSYGGTKDTQYF
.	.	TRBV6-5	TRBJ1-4	TGTGCCAGCAGTGAATTTAGCGAAAAACTGTTTTTT	CASSEFSEKLFF
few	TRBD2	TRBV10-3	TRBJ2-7	TGTGCCATCAGTGAGTCGGCTAGCGGGAGGGTCGTGTACGAGCAGTACTTC	CAISESASGRVVYEQYF
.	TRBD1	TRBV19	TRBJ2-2	TGTGCCAGTAGCCCCCAGGGGGCCGGGGAGCTGTTTTTT	CASSPQGAGELFF
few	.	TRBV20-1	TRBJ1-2	TGCAGTGCTAAGGAGACAGACCTCTATGGCTACACCTTC	CSAKETDLYGYTF
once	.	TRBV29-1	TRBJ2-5	TGCAGCGTTGAAGACCCAGGGAACGGGGAGACCCAGTACTTC	CSVEDPGNGETQYF
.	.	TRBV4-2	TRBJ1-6	TGTGCCAGCAGCCAAGGTTGGGAGAATTCACCCCTCCACTTT	CASSQGWENSPLHF
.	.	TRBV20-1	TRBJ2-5	TGCAGTGCCCAGGAGGGAGGACCGTCATGGCAGTACTTC	CSAQEGGPSWQYF
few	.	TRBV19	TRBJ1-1	TGTGCCAGTACCCCTAGGGAGGGCGGTCGTGTTGCTGAAGCTTTCTTT	CASTPREGGRVAEAFF
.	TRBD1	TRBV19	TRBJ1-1	TGTGCCAGTAGTCCCCGGGACAGGGGCTGGGGCACTGAAGCTTTCTTT	CASSPRDRGWGTEAFF
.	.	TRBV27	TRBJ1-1	TGTGCCAGCAGTCCCCGGGGGTACACTGAAGCTTTCTTT	CASSPRGYTEAFF
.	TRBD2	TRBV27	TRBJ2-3	TGTGCCAGCAGTCCCCCCCGCGGGGGGGCCTGGACGCAGTATTTT	CASSPPRGGAWTQYF
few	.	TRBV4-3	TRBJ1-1	TGCGCCAGCAGCCAAGATCTGGGGGAGAACACTGAAGCTTTCTTT	CASSQDLGENTEAFF
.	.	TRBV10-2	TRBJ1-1	TGCGCCAGCGGGGAGACCATGAACACTGAAGCTTTCTTT	CASGETMNTEAFF
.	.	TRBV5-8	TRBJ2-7	TGTGCCAGCAGCCCCTCCTACGAGCAGTGCTTC	CASSPSYEQCF
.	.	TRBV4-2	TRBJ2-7	TGTGCCAGCAGCCAAGATTTGGGCTACCACTACGAGCAGTACTTC	CASSQDLGYHYEQYF
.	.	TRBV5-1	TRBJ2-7	TGCGCCAGCAGCTCCACCAGTTTCGCGGGCGAGCAGTACTTC	CASSSTSFAGEQYF
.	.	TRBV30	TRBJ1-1	TGTGCCTGGAGGGTGAAAGGCCCGAACACTGAAGCTTTCTTT	CAWRVKGPNTEAFF
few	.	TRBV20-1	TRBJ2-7	TGCAGTGCTAGATTTAGCGGAGCGACCTACGAGCAGTACTTC	CSARFSGATYEQYF
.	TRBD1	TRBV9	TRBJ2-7	TGTGCCAGCAGCCTGCTGGGGACAGGGAGATACGAGCAGTACTTC	CASSLLGTGRYEQYF
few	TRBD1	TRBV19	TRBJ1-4	TGTGCCAGCGGCAGGGGGCTGTTGAATGAAAAACTGTTTTTT	CASGRGLLNEKLFF
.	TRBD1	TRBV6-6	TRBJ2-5	TGTGCCAGCAGTAGGGGTTCACAGGGGGCACGGGAGACCCAGTACTTC	CASSRGSQGARETQYF
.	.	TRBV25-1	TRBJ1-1	TGTGCCAGCACCACGACAGCGAACACTGAAGCTTTCTTT	CASTTTANTEAFF
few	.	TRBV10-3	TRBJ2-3	TGTGCCATCAGGCCGGAAACAGATACGCAGTATTTT	CAIRPETDTQYF
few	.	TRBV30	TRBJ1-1	TGTGCCTGCCAGAACACTGAAGCTTTCTTT	CACQNTEAFF
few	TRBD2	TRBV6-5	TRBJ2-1	TGTGCCAGCAGTTACTCGCCAGCGGGGGGCGATGAGCAGTTCTTC	CASSYSPAGGDEQFF
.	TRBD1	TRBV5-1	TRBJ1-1	TGCGCCAGCAGCTTGTTCGGGACAGGGAGCCCTGAAGCTTTCTTT	CASSLFGTGSPEAFF
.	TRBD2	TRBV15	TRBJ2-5	TGTGCCACCAGCAGTCCCGGGACTAAGACCCAGTACTTC	CATSSPGTKTQYF
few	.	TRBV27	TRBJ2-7	TGTGCCAGCAGTTTATCTAGGGGGAAAACCTACGAGCAGTACTTC	CASSLSRGKTYEQYF
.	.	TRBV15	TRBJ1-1	TGTGCCAGCAGTACTCAGGGAGGGACTGAAGCTTTCTTT	CASSTQGGTEAFF
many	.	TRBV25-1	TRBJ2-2	TGTGCCAGCAGTTCACGAAGTAGTGGCACCGGGGAGCTGTTTTTT	CASSSRSSGTGELFF
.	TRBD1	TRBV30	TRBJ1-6	TGTGCCTGGTTAGGACAGGGTAATTCACCCCTCCACTTT	CAWLGQGNSPLHF
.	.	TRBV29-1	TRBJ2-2	TGCGGCGCCGGGCTAGCGAGCGCCGGGGAGCTGTTTTTT	CGAGLASAGELFF
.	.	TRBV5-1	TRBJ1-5	TGCGCCAGCAGCCAGGAGGGCCAGCCCCAGCATTTT	CASSQEGQPQHF
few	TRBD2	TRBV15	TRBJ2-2	TGTGCCACCAGCAGAGGCTCGGGACTAGCGGGAGCCGGGGAGCTGTTTTTT	CATSRGSGLAGAGELFF
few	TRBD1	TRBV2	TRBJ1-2	TGTGCCAGCGCGGGACAGAACTATGGCTACACCTTC	CASAGQNYGYTF
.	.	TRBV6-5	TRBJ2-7	TGTGCCAGCAGACTCGGACGGGGCGAGCAGTACTTC	CASRLGRGEQYF